Reported below is one T cell receptor (beta chain). The data originate from a study of blood T cell repertoires in COVID-19. Study at large: Whether acute or convalescent, the COVID-19 samples came from the United States, Italy and Spain. From T cells, B-cell-depleted T cells, or PBMCs came the material, which was cDNA or gDNA.

The CDR3 runs to 15 residues. Germline V gives CDR1 MGHRA, CDR2 YSYEKL. Trimming pared 1 base from V and 6 bases from J, leaving 13 bases between. Those enrolled, adults aged about 18 to 89 years, came from under 25 US areas. TCRdb keeps only in-frame clones here, not all; method: immunoSEQ multiplex PCR. There are 140,000 to 150,000 clones in the sample; 75% to 90% occur only once, and around 4.5% lies in the top ten. The specimen sequenced was PBMCs or T cells enriched from blood (not recorded which). This receptor was obtained from a man aged 45 to 65 who had recovered from COVID-19. The gene calls are TRBV4-1 and TRBJ2-1, with D possibly TRBD2 on 6 matching bases. The CDR3 coding sequence is TGCGCCAGCAGCCAAGGGACCTGGGGGGTCAATGAGCAGTTCTTC. The encoded protein is CASSQGTWGVNEQFF.